This record looks at one TCR beta chain sequence and its context. In the PCR, 60 Vbeta and 13 Jbeta primers were used. TCRdb keeps only in-frame clones here, not all; method: immunoSEQ multiplex PCR. The sample shows under 150,000 clones, roughly 88% of them seen only once. This specimen belongs to a study of cytomegalovirus exposure and HLA in healthy donors. Germline values: CDR1 LGHNA, CDR2 YSLEER. Germline trimming cut 0 bases from V and 2 bases from J; bases unmatched to any gene: 4. The CDR3 is made up of 16 amino acids. The rearrangement joins TRBV4-3 to TRBJ2-5; 9 bases map to TRBD2. The sequence derives from a middle-aged man in good health and CMV-seronegative. The sample was PBMCs. Here the CDR3 DNA reads TGCGCCAGCAGCCAAGATCTGGCGGGGGGGCAAGAGACCCAGTACTTC. Its translation: CASSQDLAGGQETQYF.